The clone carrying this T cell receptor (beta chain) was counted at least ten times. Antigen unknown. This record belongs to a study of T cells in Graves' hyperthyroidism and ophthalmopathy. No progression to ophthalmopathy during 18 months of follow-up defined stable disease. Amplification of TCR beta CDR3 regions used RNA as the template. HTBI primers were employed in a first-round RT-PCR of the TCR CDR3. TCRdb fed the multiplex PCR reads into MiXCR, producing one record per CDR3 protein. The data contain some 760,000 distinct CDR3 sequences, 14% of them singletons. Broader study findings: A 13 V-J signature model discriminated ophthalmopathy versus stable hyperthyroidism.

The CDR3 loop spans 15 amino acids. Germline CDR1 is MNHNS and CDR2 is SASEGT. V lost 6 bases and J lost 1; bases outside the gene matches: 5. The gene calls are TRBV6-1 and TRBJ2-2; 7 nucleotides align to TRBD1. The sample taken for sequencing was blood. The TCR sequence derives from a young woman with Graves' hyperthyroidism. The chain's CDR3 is CASRAGTVNTGELFF. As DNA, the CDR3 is TGTGCCAGCAGGGCCGGGACAGTGAACACCGGGGAGCTGTTTTTT.